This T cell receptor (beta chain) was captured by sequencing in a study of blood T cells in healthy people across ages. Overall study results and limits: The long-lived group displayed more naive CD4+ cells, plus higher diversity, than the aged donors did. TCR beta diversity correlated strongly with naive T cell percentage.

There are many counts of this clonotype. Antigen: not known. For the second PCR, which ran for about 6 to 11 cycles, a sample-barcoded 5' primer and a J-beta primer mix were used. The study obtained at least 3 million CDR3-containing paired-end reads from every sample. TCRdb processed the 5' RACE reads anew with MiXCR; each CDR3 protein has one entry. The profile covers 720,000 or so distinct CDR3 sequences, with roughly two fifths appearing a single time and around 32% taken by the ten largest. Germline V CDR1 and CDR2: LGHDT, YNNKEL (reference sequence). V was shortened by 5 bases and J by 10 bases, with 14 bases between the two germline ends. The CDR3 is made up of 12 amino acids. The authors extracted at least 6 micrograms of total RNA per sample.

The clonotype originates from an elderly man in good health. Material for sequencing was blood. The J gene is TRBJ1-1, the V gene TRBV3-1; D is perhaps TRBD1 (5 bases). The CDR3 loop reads CASSEFQGGAFF. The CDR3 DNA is TGTGCCAGCAGCGAATTTCAGGGTGGAGCTTTCTTT. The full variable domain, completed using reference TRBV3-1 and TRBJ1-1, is DTAVSQTPKYLVTQMGNDKSIKCEQNLGHDTMYWYKQDSKKFLKIMFSYNNKELIINETVPNRFSPKSPDKAHLNLHINSLELGDSAVYFCASSEFQGGAFFGQGTRLTVV.